These T cell receptor beta chains were read from a single sample in a study of graft-versus-host responses after intestinal transplantation. Their antigens are not known. TCRdb's table, derived via immunoSEQ multiplex PCR, lists solely in-frame clones and lacks some. The sample lists under 75,000 clones, roughly 90% seen once, with around 4% in the top ten. The specimen comprised unstimulated CD8+ T cells sorted from spleen or lymph node cells, sampled before transplant. Source of these receptors: a human donor who was the organ donor for an intestinal transplant. Each CDR3 is given with its conserved first and last residue. D genes are given only for firm matches. Where a row states a size, it is once, few, many or the class of an expanded clone; other rows omit it.

V	J	size	D	CDR3	DNA
TRBV4-1	TRBJ2-1	.	.	CASSQDRIHEQGFYNEQFF	TGCGCCAGCAGCCAAGATCGTATCCATGAGCAGGGGTTCTACAATGAGCAGTTCTTC
TRBV27	TRBJ1-2	.	TRBD1	CASSYAGTEYGYTF	TGTGCCAGCAGTTACGCCGGGACAGAATATGGCTACACCTTC
TRBV30	TRBJ1-2	.	.	CAWSSSRHRSDYGYTF	TGTGCCTGGAGTTCGTCGCGACACCGCTCGGACTATGGCTACACCTTC
TRBV5-4	TRBJ2-6	.	TRBD2	CASSLGTSGYSGANVLTF	TGTGCCAGCAGCTTGGGGACTAGCGGATATTCTGGGGCCAACGTCCTGACTTTC
TRBV19	TRBJ2-1	once	.	CASGQGPYNEQFF	TGTGCCAGTGGGCAGGGCCCCTACAATGAGCAGTTCTTC
TRBV19	TRBJ2-1	few	.	CASSIPAGSYNEQFF	TGTGCCAGTAGTATACCCGCAGGGTCGTACAATGAGCAGTTCTTC
TRBV4-3	TRBJ2-3	.	.	CASSQDSPLGTDTQYF	TGCGCCAGCAGCCAAGATTCCCCCCTCGGCACAGATACGCAGTATTTT
TRBV27	TRBJ2-3	once	TRBD2	CASSSGGSGTDTQYF	TGTGCCAGCAGTAGCGGGGGGTCTGGCACAGATACGCAGTATTTT
TRBV5-6	TRBJ2-1	.	TRBD2	CASLPIAGGNEQFF	TGTGCCAGCCTCCCGATAGCGGGGGGTAATGAGCAGTTCTTC
TRBV18	TRBJ1-4	.	TRBD1	CASSPTGTGYEKLFF	TGTGCCAGCTCACCAACCGGGACAGGGTATGAAAAACTGTTTTTT
TRBV2	TRBJ2-1	once	TRBD1	CASRGQGRYNEQFF	TGTGCCAGCAGGGGACAGGGCCGCTACAATGAGCAGTTCTTC
TRBV6-5	TRBJ2-1	.	.	CASSDMDLGYEQFF	TGTGCCAGCAGTGATATGGACTTGGGCTATGAGCAGTTCTTC
TRBV28	TRBJ1-1	.	.	CASSPPGETEAFF	TGTGCCAGCAGTCCCCCAGGGGAAACTGAAGCTTTCTTT
TRBV4-2	TRBJ2-3	once	.	CASSQIPSDTQYF	TGTGCCAGCAGCCAAATCCCGTCCGATACGCAGTATTTT
TRBV7-8	TRBJ2-1	.	TRBD1	CASSWTGGDRGGHEQFF	TGTGCCAGCAGCTGGACGGGAGGGGACAGGGGTGGGCATGAGCAGTTCTTC
TRBV6-6	TRBJ2-3	.	.	CASRPISDASTDTQYF	TGTGCCAGCAGACCTATAAGTGATGCTAGCACAGATACGCAGTATTTT
TRBV11-2	TRBJ2-3	few	TRBD1	CASSLPDRAEDTQYF	TGTGCCAGCAGCTTACCGGACAGGGCGGAAGATACGCAGTATTTT
TRBV7-9	TRBJ2-1	.	.	CASSLSRDSSYNEQFF	TGTGCCAGCAGCTTATCACGGGACTCGTCCTACAATGAGCAGTTCTTC
TRBV6-1	TRBJ2-2	.	TRBD1	CASSPTGDLGELFF	TGTGCCAGCAGTCCCACAGGGGATCTTGGGGAGCTGTTTTTT
TRBV7-9	TRBJ1-2	.	.	CASSLDSGALNYGYTF	TGTGCCAGCAGCTTAGATTCAGGGGCCCTTAACTATGGCTACACCTTC
TRBV19	TRBJ2-2	few	.	CATNREGTGELFF	TGTGCCACTAACAGGGAGGGTACCGGGGAGCTGTTTTTT
TRBV28	TRBJ1-5	.	TRBD1	CASRTGDAAPSQPQHF	TGTGCCAGCAGGACAGGGGACGCCGCCCCCAGCCAGCCCCAGCATTTT
TRBV4-1	TRBJ2-3	once	.	CASSRLTGPADTQYF	TGCGCCAGCAGCCGGCTAACAGGGCCTGCGGATACGCAGTATTTT
TRBV5-1	TRBJ1-4	.	.	CASSLFGTDEKLFF	TGCGCCAGCAGCTTATTCGGGACTGATGAAAAACTGTTTTTT
TRBV28	TRBJ2-5	.	.	CASSPDRSQETQYF	TGTGCCAGCAGTCCCGACAGGTCTCAAGAGACCCAGTACTTC
TRBV13	TRBJ2-3	.	.	CASSLRPGSSTDTQYF	TGTGCCAGCAGCTTAAGACCGGGTTCTAGCACAGATACGCAGTATTTT
TRBV7-9	TRBJ1-5	.	.	CASRPLTGSQPQHF	TGTGCCAGCAGACCCCTCACGGGGTCCCAGCCCCAGCATTTT
TRBV29-1	TRBJ2-2	.	.	CSVEAPGRQINTGELFF	TGCAGCGTTGAAGCCCCCGGGCGACAGATAAACACCGGGGAGCTGTTTTTT
TRBV5-4	TRBJ1-1	.	TRBD1	CASSAGTGWTEAFF	TGTGCCAGCAGTGCCGGGACAGGGTGGACTGAAGCTTTCTTT
TRBV7-8	TRBJ1-5	.	.	CASSPFMGESQPQHF	TGTGCCAGCAGCCCCTTTATGGGCGAAAGTCAGCCCCAGCATTTT
TRBV15	TRBJ1-2	.	TRBD1	CATSRDGQDRAKGYTF	TGTGCCACCAGCAGAGATGGTCAGGACAGGGCTAAAGGCTACACCTTC
TRBV7-9	TRBJ1-3	.	.	CASSSIYGNTIYF	TGTGCCAGCAGCTCGATCTATGGAAACACCATATATTTT
TRBV5-1	TRBJ1-6	.	TRBD1	CASRPGQGNSPLHF	TGCGCCAGCAGACCGGGACAGGGTAATTCACCCCTCCACTTT
TRBV6-1	TRBJ1-1	.	.	CASSEDELVYGNTEAFF	TGTGCCAGCAGTGAAGACGAACTGGTGTATGGGAACACTGAAGCTTTCTTT
TRBV6-5	TRBJ2-2	.	TRBD1	CASSYSPDRAGELFF	TGTGCCAGCAGTTATTCCCCTGACAGGGCCGGGGAGCTGTTTTTT
TRBV18	TRBJ2-1	few	TRBD2	CASSTTSGGGNEQFF	TGTGCCAGCTCAACAACTAGCGGGGGTGGCAATGAGCAGTTCTTC
TRBV2	TRBJ1-1	.	TRBD1	CASSETGGTEAFF	TGTGCCAGCAGTGAGACAGGGGGCACTGAAGCTTTCTTT
TRBV27	TRBJ2-3	.	TRBD2	CASRTSGGSTDTQYF	TGTGCCAGCAGGACTAGCGGGGGGTCCACAGATACGCAGTATTTT
TRBV9	TRBJ1-2	.	.	CASSGNTGYGYTF	TGTGCCAGCAGCGGAAACACGGGCTATGGCTACACCTTC
TRBV4-2	TRBJ1-2	.	TRBD1	CASRPDRTGLYGYTF	TGTGCCAGCAGACCAGATCGGACAGGCCTCTATGGCTACACCTTC
TRBV9	TRBJ1-4	.	TRBD1	CASSASGTGIGKLFF	TGTGCCAGCAGCGCCTCCGGGACAGGGATCGGAAAACTGTTTTTT
TRBV27	TRBJ2-3	.	.	CASSHGTISDTQYF	TGTGCCAGCAGCCACGGGACAATATCAGATACGCAGTATTTT
TRBV4-1	TRBJ1-5	once	.	CASSPWAFWVLCNQPQHF	TGCGCCAGCAGCCCCTGGGCCTTCTGGGTATTATGTAATCAGCCCCAGCATTTT
TRBV4-1	TRBJ1-5	.	.	CASSHPAESGQLSNQPQHF	TGCGCCAGCAGCCACCCGGCGGAATCCGGACAGCTTAGCAATCAGCCCCAGCATTTT
TRBV25-1	TRBJ1-4	.	.	CASSEYTARTGFREKLFF	TGTGCCAGCAGTGAATATACGGCGCGAACAGGGTTTCGGGAAAAACTGTTTTTT
TRBV4-1	TRBJ1-1	.	.	CASSQKEENTEAFF	TGCGCCAGCAGCCAAAAGGAGGAGAACACTGAAGCTTTCTTT
TRBV6-1	TRBJ2-6	.	.	CASTPRGGANVLTF	TGTGCCAGCACACCCCGGGGAGGGGCCAACGTCCTGACTTTC
TRBV7-9	TRBJ1-2	.	.	CASSLRSPRYYGYTF	TGTGCCAGCAGCTTACGTTCGCCCAGGTACTATGGCTACACCTTC
TRBV29-1	TRBJ1-2	.	.	CSVGEGGNYGYTF	TGCAGCGTTGGGGAGGGGGGGAACTATGGCTACACCTTC
TRBV10-3	TRBJ1-2	.	.	CATAGNYGYTF	TGTGCCACAGCGGGGAACTATGGCTACACCTTC
TRBV27	TRBJ1-1	few	.	CASSIQGIGTEAFF	TGTGCCAGCAGTATCCAGGGGATAGGCACTGAAGCTTTCTTT
TRBV6-1	TRBJ1-6	once	.	CASRAPTVVRGSLHF	TGTGCCAGCAGGGCCCCGACAGTGGTAAGGGGGTCCCTCCACTTT
TRBV7-2	TRBJ2-5	.	.	CASSTISRRTLETQYF	TGTGCCAGCAGCACTATTTCACGCCGAACCTTAGAGACCCAGTACTTC
TRBV2	TRBJ1-2	.	.	CASTGPSLSNYGYTF	TGTGCCAGCACTGGGCCGAGTCTCAGTAACTATGGCTACACCTTC
TRBV7-9	TRBJ1-1	.	.	CASSLVGLTEAFF	TGTGCCAGCAGCTTAGTCGGTCTCACTGAAGCTTTCTTT
TRBV7-6	TRBJ2-1	.	TRBD2	CASSLARASGGNEQFF	TGTGCCAGCAGCTTAGCGAGGGCTAGCGGGGGTAATGAGCAGTTCTTC
TRBV5-6	TRBJ1-2	.	.	CASSAGTEYGYTF	TGTGCCAGCAGCGCGGGGACGGAATATGGCTACACCTTC
TRBV6-5	TRBJ1-6	.	.	CASTPVGAGSPLHF	TGTGCCAGCACCCCCGTGGGCGCGGGTTCACCCCTCCACTTT
TRBV2	TRBJ2-2	.	TRBD2	CASSSGTSGGKNTGELFF	TGTGCCAGCAGCTCCGGGACTAGCGGGGGGAAGAACACCGGGGAGCTGTTTTTT